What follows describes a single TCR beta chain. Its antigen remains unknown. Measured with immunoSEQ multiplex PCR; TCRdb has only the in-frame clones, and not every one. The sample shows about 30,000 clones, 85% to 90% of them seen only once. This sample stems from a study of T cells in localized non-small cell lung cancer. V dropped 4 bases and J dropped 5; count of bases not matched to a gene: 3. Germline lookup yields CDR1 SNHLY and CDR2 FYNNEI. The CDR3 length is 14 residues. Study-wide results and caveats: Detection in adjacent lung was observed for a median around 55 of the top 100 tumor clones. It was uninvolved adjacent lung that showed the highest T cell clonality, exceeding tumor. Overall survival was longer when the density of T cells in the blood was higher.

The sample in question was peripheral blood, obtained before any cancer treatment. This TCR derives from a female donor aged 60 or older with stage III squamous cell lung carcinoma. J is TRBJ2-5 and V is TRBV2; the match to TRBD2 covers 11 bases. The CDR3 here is CASSALAGGETQYF. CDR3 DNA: TGTGCCAGCAGTGCCCTAGCGGGGGGCGAGACCCAGTACTTC. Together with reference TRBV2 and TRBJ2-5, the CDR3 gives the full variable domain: EPEVTQTPSHQVTQMGQEVILRCVPISNHLYFYWYRQILGQKVEFLVSFYNNEISEKSEIFDDQFSVERPDGSNFTLKIRSTKLEDSAMYFCASSALAGGETQYFGPGTRLLVL.